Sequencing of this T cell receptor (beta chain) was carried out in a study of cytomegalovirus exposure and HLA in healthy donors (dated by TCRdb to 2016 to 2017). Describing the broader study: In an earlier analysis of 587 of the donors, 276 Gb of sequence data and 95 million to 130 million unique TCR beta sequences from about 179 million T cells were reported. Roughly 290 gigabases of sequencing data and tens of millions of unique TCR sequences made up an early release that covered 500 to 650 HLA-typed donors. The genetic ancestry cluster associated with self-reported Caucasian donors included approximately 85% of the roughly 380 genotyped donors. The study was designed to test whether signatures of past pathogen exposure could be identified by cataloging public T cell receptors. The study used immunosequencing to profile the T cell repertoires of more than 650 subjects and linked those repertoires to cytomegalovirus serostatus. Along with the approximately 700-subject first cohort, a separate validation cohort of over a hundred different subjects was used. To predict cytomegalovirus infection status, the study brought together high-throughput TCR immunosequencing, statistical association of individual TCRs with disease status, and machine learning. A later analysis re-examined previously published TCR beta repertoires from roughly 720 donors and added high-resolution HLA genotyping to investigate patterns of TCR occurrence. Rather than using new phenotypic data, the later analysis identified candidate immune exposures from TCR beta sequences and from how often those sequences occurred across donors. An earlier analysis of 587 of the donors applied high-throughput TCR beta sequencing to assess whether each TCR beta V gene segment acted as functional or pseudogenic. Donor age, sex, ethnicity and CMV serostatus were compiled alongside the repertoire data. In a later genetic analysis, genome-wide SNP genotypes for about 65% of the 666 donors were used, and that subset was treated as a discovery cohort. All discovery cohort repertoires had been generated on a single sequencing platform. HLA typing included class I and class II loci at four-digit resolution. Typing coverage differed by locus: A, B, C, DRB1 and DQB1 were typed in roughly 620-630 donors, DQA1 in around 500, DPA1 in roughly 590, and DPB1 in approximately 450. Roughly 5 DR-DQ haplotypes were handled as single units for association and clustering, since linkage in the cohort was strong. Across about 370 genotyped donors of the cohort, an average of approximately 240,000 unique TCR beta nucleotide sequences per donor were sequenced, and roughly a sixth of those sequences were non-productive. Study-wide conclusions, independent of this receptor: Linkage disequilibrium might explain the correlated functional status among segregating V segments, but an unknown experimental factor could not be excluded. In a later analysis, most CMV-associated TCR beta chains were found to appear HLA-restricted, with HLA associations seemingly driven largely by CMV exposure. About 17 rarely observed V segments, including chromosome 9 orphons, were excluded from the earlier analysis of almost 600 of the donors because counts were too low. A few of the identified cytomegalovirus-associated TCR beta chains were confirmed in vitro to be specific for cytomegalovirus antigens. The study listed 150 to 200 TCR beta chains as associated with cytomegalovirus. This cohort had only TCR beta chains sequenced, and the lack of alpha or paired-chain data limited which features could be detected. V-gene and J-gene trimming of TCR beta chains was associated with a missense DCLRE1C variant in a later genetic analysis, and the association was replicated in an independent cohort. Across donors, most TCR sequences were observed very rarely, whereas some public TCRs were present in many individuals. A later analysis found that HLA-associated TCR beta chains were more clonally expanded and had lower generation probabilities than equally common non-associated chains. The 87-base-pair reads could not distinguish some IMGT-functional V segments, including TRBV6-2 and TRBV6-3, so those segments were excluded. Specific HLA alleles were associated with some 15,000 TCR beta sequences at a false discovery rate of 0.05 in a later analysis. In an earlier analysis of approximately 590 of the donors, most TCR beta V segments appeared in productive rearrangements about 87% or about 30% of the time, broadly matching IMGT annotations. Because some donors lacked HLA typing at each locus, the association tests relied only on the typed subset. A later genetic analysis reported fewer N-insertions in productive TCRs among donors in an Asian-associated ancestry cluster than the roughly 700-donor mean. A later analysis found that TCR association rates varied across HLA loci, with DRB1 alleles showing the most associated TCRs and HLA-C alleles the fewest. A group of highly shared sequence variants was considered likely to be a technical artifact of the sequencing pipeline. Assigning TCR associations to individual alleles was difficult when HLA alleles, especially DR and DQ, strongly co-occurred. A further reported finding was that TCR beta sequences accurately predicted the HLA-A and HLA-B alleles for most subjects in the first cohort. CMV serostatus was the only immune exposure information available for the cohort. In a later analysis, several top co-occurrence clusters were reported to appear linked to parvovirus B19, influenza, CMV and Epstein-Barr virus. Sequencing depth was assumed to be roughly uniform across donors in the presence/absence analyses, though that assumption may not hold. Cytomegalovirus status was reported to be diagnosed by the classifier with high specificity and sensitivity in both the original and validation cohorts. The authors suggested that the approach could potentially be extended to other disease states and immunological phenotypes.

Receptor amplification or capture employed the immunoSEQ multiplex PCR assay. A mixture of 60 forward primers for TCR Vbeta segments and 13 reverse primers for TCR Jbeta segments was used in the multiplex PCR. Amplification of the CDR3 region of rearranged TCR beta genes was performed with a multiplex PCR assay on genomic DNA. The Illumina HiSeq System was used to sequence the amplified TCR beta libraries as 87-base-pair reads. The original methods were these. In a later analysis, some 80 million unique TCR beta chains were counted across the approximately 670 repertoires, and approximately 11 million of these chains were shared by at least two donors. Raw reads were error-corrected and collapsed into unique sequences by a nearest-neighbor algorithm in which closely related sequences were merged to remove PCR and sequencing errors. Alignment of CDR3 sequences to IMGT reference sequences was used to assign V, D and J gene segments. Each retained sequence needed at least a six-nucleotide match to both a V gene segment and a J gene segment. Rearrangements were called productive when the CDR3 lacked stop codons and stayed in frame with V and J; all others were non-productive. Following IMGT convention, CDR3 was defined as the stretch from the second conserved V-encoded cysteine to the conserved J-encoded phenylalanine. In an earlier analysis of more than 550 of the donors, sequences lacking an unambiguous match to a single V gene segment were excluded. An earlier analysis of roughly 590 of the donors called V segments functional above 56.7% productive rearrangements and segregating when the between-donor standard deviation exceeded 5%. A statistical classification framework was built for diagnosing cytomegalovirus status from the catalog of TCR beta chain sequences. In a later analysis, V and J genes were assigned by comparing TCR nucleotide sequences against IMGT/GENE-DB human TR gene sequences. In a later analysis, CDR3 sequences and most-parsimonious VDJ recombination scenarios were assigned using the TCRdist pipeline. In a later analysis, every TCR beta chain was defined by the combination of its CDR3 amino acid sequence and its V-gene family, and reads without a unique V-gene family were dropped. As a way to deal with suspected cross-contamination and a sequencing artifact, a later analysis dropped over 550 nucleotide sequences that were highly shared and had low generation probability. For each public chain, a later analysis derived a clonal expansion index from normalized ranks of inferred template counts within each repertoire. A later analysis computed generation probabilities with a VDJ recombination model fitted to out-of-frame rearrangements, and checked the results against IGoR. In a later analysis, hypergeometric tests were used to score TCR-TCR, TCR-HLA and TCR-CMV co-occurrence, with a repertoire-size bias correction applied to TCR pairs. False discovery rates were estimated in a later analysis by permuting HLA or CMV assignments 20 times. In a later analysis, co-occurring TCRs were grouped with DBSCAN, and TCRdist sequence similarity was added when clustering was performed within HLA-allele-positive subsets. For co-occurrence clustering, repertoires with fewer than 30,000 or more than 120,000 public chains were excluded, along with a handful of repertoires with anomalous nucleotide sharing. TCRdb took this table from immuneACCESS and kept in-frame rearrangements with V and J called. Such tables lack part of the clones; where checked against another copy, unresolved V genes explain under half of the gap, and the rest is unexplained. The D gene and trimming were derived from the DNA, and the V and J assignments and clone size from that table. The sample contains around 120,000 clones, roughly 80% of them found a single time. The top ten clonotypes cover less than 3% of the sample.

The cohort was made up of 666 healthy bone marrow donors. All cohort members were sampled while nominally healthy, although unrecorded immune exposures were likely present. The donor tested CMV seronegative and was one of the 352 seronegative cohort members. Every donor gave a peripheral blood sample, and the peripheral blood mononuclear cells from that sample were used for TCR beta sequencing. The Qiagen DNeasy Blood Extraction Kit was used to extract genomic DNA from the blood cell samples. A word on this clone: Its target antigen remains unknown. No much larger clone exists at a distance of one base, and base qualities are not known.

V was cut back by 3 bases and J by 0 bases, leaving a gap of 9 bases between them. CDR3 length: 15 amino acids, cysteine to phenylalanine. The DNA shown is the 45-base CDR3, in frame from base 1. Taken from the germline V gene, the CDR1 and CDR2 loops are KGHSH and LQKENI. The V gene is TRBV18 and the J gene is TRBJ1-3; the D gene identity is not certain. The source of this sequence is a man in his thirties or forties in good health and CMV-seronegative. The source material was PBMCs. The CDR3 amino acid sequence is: CASSPGGISGNTIYF. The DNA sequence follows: TGTGCCAGCTCACCGGGCGGGATCTCTGGAAACACCATATATTTT.